These 14 T cell receptor beta chains originate from one sample sequenced in a study of T cell repertoires in cytomegalovirus infection. TCRdb re-analysed the reads in MiXCR, keeping a single row per CDR3 protein. In the table there are some 220,000 distinct CDR3 sequences, around 6.4% of which are singletons. The specimen was PBMCs. All receptors derive from a human donor in good health (CMV status not recorded). Some clones in this sample may be carry-over from other donors' samples.

This clonotype was seen repeatedly, ten times or more. The rearrangement joins TRBV7-2 to TRBJ1-4, with D tentatively TRBD1 (5 bases). Deletions cut 4 bases from V and 8 bases from J, with 11 bases between. Germline V gene data show CDR1 as SGHTA and CDR2 as FQGNSA. The CDR3 spans 13 residues. CDR3 residues: CASSWGRTEKLFF. Written as DNA, the CDR3 is TGTGCCAGCAGCTGGGGACGTACGGAAAAACTGTTTTTT.

The chain couples TRBV20-1 to TRBJ2-7; D may be TRBD2 (6 bases). The CDR3 extends over 13 amino acids. V lost 4 bases and J 9 bases, leaving 19 bases between the germline ends. Germline CDR1 reads DFQATT; CDR2 reads SNEGSKA (reference sequence). The CDR3 reads CSATLLGQGGQYF. Here the CDR3 DNA reads TGCAGTGCTACTCTTCTGGGTCAGGGAGGGCAGTACTTC.

This clonotype was recorded at least ten times. This chain links TRBV20-1 with TRBJ2-5; D gene uncertain. From germline, CDR1 is DFQATT and CDR2 SNEGSKA (reference sequence). There are 15 residues in the CDR3. V lost 0 bases and J 0 bases, leaving 11 bases between the germline ends. CDR3 amino acids: CSARDLSRNQETQYF. CDR3 DNA: TGCAGTGCTAGAGACCTCTCCAGGAACCAAGAGACCCAGTACTTC.

This clonotype was recorded many times. V and J are TRBV18 and TRBJ1-1, with a weak D call TRBD1 (5 bases). The CDR3 covers 14 residues. Germline loops: CDR1 KGHSH, CDR2 LQKENI. Deletions cut 5 bases from V and 1 base from J, with 11 bases between. CDR3 nucleotides: TGTGCCAGCTCAAGCAGGGTATGGAACACTGAAGCTTTCTTT. It codes for CASSSRVWNTEAFF.

This clonotype has a count of ten or more. The V gene is TRBV28, the J gene TRBJ2-7; 7 bases agree with TRBD1. The CDR3 has 15 amino acids. CDR1 is MDHEN, CDR2 SYDVKM, per germline. V was pared by 5 bases and J by 0 bases, with 7 bases of the junction left unmatched. The CDR3 DNA follows: TGTGCCAGCAGTACTTGGGACAGCAGCTCCTACGAGCAGTACTTC. Translating gives CASSTWDSSSYEQYF.

For the CDR3, the DNA is TGTGCCAGCAGTCCGAGACAGGGGGCTGAAGCTTTCTTT. This sequence encodes CASSPRQGAEAFF. The chain employs TRBV12-3 or TRBV12-4 and TRBJ1-1; the match to TRBD1 covers 9 bases. J lost 6 bases, V lost 5 bases, and 4 bases had no gene match. The CDR3 consists of 13 residues.

This clonotype was observed a handful of times. The chain is built from TRBV9 and TRBJ1-5, with TRBD1 as a possible D gene (5 bases). Germline CDR1 is SGDLS and CDR2 is YYNGEE. Between the trimmed V and J ends, which lost 7 bases and 2 bases, there was a span of 16 bases. This CDR3 is built from 15 residues. The CDR3 DNA reads TGTGCCAGCGCTACCCTGGGGGGGGGCAATCAGCCCCAGCATTTT. Translation gives CASATLGGGNQPQHF.

This clonotype was found many times. CDR3: CASSQEEGVTDTQYF. The CDR3, as DNA: TGTGCCAGCAGCCAAGAAGAGGGGGTCACAGATACGCAGTATTTT. The chain employs TRBV14 and TRBJ2-3; perhaps TRBD1 as D (6 bases). Germline-derived CDR1 and CDR2 are SGHDN and FVKESK. CDR3 length: 15 amino acids. Trimming left V 0 bases short and J 2 bases short, with 9 bases between.

This clonotype has ten or more counts. The V and J genes are TRBV11-2 and TRBJ2-5; possibly TRBD1 or TRBD2 for D (6 bases each). CDR1 and CDR2 from the germline V gene are SGHAT and FQNNGV. V lost 1 base and J lost 7, with 10 bases in between. The CDR3 runs 13 residues. In nucleotides, the CDR3 is TGTGCCAGCAGCTTAGGAGGAGGGGGGACCCAGTACTTC. This codes for CASSLGGGGTQYF.

The gene calls are TRBV28 and TRBJ1-5; D not resolved. There are 12 residues in the CDR3. V dropped 10 bases and J dropped 0 bases, with 7 bases sitting between them. Germline V gene sequence: CDR1 MDHEN, CDR2 SYDVKM. CDR3 loop: CAKENSNQPQHF. CDR3 DNA: TGTGCCAAGGAGAATAGCAATCAGCCCCAGCATTTT.

The table lists this clonotype with many counts. The gene calls are TRBV7-9 and TRBJ2-7, with 7 nucleotides matching TRBD1. V gave up 5 bases and J gave up 2 bases; unmatched junction bases: 12. From germline, CDR1 is SEHNR and CDR2 FQNEAQ (reference sequence). The CDR3 is 16 amino acids. The CDR3 sequence: CASSGRRDSGAYEQYF. The CDR3 DNA follows: TGTGCCAGCAGCGGCCGCCGGGACAGCGGAGCCTACGAGCAGTACTTC.

This clonotype was seen repeatedly, ten times or more. This chain links TRBV5-1 with TRBJ2-4; D not resolved. Trimming stripped 0 bases from V and 7 bases from J, with 11 bases between. Looked up from germline, CDR1 is SGHRS and CDR2 is YFSETQ. The CDR3 has 14 amino acids. CDR3 residues: CASSLAGETNIQYF. CDR3 bases: TGCGCCAGCAGCTTGGCCGGCGAGACGAACATTCAGTACTTC.

This clonotype was seen repeatedly, ten times or more. This chain connects TRBV7-2 to TRBJ1-2; 11 bases match TRBD1. V gave up 6 bases and J gave up 4 bases; unmatched junction bases: 7. Per the germline V gene, CDR1 is SGHTA and CDR2 is FQGNSA. There are 15 residues in the CDR3. CDR3 in amino acids: CASRASGQGAYGYTF. DNA for the CDR3: TGTGCCAGCAGGGCCTCTGGACAGGGGGCCTATGGCTACACCTTC. Full variable domain (remainder filled in from reference TRBV7-2 and TRBJ1-2): GAGVSQSPSNKVTEKGKDVELRCDPISGHTALYWYRQSLGQGLEFLIYFQGNSAPDKSGLPSDRFSAERTGGSVSTLTIQRTQQEDSAVYLCASRASGQGAYGYTFGSGTRLTVV.

There are many counts of this clonotype. J is TRBJ1-1 and V is TRBV6-1; 8 nucleotides line up with TRBD1. The germline CDR1 and CDR2 sequences are MNHNS and SASEGT. The CDR3 covers 13 residues. V lost 4 bases, J lost 5 bases, and 3 bases stayed unmatched. CDR3 nucleotides: TGTGCCAGCAGTGTTCGACAGGGGACTGAAGCTTTCTTT. It encodes CASSVRQGTEAFF.